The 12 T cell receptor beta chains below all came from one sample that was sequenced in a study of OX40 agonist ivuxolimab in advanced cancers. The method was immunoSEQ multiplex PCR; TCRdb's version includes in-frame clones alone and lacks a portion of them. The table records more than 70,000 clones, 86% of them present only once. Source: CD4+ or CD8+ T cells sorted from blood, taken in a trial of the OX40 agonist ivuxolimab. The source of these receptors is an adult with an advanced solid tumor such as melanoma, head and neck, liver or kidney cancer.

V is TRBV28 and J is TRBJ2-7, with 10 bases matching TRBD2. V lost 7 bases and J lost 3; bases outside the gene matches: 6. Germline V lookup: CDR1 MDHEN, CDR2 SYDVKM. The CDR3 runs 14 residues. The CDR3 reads CASTAGGQIYEQYF. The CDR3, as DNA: TGTGCCAGCACAGCGGGGGGGCAAATCTACGAGCAGTACTTC. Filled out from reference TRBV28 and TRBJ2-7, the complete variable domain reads DVKVTQSSRYLVKRTGEKVFLECVQDMDHENMFWYRQDPGLGLRLIYFSYDVKMKEKGDIPEGYSVSREKKERFSLILESASTNQTSMYLCASTAGGQIYEQYFGPGTRLTVT.

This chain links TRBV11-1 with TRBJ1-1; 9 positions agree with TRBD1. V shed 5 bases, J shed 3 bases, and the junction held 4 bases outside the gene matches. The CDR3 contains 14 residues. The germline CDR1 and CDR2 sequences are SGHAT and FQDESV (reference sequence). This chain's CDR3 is CASSGTGRYTEAFF. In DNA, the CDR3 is TGTGCCAGCAGCGGGACAGGGCGGTACACTGAAGCTTTCTTT. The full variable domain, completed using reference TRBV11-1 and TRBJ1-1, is EAEVAQSPRYKITEKSQAVAFWCDPISGHATLYWYRQILGQGPELLVQFQDESVVDDSQLPKDRFSAERLKGVDSTLKIQPAELGDSAMYLCASSGTGRYTEAFFGQGTRLTVV.

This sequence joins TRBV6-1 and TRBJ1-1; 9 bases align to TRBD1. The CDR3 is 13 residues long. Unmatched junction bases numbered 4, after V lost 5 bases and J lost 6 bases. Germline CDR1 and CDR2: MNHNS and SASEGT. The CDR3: CASSFGQGSEAFF. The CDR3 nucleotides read TGTGCCAGCAGTTTCGGACAGGGGTCTGAAGCTTTCTTT.

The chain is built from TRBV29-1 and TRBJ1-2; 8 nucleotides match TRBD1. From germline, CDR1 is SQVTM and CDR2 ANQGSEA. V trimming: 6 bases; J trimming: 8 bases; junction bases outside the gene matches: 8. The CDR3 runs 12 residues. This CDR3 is CSVAGGPGGYTF. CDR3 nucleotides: TGCAGCGTGGCAGGGGGCCCGGGCGGCTACACCTTC.

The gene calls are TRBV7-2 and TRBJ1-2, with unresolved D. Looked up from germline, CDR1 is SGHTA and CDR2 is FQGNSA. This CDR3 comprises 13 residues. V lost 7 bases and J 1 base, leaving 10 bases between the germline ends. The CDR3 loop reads CASTSSFNYGYTF. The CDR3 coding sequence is TGTGCCAGCACCTCCTCATTTAACTATGGCTACACCTTC.

CDR3 amino acids: CASSPGGAGETQYF. CDR3 bases: TGTGCCAGCAGCCCCGGGGGGGCCGGGGAGACCCAGTACTTC. The chain links TRBV5-4 to TRBJ2-5; 8 nucleotides line up with TRBD2. Losses at the gene ends were 4 bases for V and 5 bases for J; bases not matched to a gene: 7. The germline V gene encodes CDR1 SGHNT and CDR2 YYREEE (reference sequence). CDR3 length: 14 amino acids.

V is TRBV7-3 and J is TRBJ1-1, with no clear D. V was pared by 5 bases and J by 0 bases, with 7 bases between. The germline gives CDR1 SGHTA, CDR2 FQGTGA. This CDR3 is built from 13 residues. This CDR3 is CASSPLMNTEAFF. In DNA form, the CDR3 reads TGTGCCAGCAGCCCCCTGATGAACACTGAAGCTTTCTTT.

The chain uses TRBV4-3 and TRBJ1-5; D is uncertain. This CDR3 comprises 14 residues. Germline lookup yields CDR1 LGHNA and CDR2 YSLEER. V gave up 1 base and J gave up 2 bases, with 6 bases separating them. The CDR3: CASSQGAGNQPQHF. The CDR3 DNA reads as TGCGCCAGCAGCCAAGGGGCCGGCAATCAGCCCCAGCATTTT.

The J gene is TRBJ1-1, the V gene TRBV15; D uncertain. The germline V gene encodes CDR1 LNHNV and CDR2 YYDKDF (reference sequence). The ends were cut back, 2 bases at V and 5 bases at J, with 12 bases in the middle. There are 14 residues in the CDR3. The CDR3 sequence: CATSRNQEVTEAFF. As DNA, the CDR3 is TGTGCCACCAGCAGAAACCAAGAAGTTACTGAAGCTTTCTTT.

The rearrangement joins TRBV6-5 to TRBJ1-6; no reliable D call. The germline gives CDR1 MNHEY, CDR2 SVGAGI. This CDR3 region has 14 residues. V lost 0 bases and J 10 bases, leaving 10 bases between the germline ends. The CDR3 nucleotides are TGTGCCAGCAGTTACTCGGGTGGGGAGTCACCCCTCCACTTT. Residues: CASSYSGGESPLHF.

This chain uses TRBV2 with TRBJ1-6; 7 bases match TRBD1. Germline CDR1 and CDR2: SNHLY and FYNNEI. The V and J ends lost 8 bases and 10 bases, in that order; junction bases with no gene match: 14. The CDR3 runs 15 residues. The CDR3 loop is CASREGTGVRSPLHF. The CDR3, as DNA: TGTGCCAGCCGGGAGGGCACAGGGGTTCGGTCACCCCTCCACTTT. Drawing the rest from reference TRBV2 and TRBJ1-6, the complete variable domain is EPEVTQTPSHQVTQMGQEVILRCVPISNHLYFYWYRQILGQKVEFLVSFYNNEISEKSEIFDDQFSVERPDGSNFTLKIRSTKLEDSAMYFCASREGTGVRSPLHFGNGTRLTVT.

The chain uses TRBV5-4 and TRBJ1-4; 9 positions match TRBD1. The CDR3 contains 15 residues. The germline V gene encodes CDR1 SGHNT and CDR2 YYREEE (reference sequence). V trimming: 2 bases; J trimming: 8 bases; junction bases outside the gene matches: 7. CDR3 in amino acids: CASSLNRGRREKLFF. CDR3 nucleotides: TGTGCCAGCAGCTTAAACAGGGGGCGACGGGAAAAACTGTTTTTT.